The entry that follows covers one TCR beta chain sequence. What it binds is unknown. Patients were excluded for uncontrolled infection, other autoimmune disease, pregnancy or lactation. CDR1 SEHNR and CDR2 FQNEAQ come from the germline V gene (reference sequence). V gave up 5 bases and J gave up 3 bases, with 10 bases separating them. The CDR3 runs to 13 residues. This sample stems from a study of T cells in Graves' hyperthyroidism and ophthalmopathy. Study conclusions and caveats: The model made its ophthalmopathy prediction, and onset followed a median approximately 6.5 months later. From stable hyperthyroidism, ophthalmopathy was separated by a 13 V-J model. Most thyroid-expanded clonotypes above 0.001 were also found in blood.

Amplification targeted TCR beta CDR3 regions from RNA transcripts. A first-round RT-PCR of the TCR CDR3 used the HTBI primer set. Via MiXCR, TCRdb re-called the multiplex PCR reads, giving one row per CDR3 protein. The repertoire consists of roughly 570,000 distinct CDR3 sequences, with under 60% occurring once and the leading ten covering over 15%. The sample comprised peripheral blood or thyroid tissue (not recorded which). The chain is built from TRBV7-9 and TRBJ2-5, with a weak D call TRBD1 (6 bases). This clonotype was obtained from an adult woman with Graves' disease, either hyperthyroidism or ophthalmopathy (not recorded which). The CDR3 sequence: CASSGTHKETQYF. The CDR3 bases are TGTGCCAGCAGCGGGACACACAAAGAGACCCAGTACTTC.